The present T cell receptor (beta chain) was sequenced within a study of vaccination and CD4 T cells after COVID-19. Study in general: Six males and four females, two of them Hispanic, were enrolled as convalescents. Cells were stimulated with overlapping spike peptide pools from SARS-CoV-2, HCoV-NL63, HCoV-OC43 and HCoV-229E.

Germline CDR1 reads MNHEY; CDR2 reads SVGAGI. The J segment lost 5 bases and the V segment lost 4 bases, leaving 6 bases of the junction unmatched. The CDR3 runs to 15 residues. The assay that was used to sequence DNA from cultured CD4+ T cells was the Oncomine TCR Beta short-read assay. TCRdb itself ran the PCR reads through MiXCR, one entry per CDR3 protein. In the table there are more than 9,500 distinct CDR3 sequences, about 48% of which are singletons. This clonotype turned up a few times. Its antigen remains unknown. Treatment defined: roughly 11-day PBMC culture with coronavirus spike peptide pools or control peptides (ViraFEST assay). Using peptide pools, antigen-specific T cells were expanded in ViraFEST before TCRs were sequenced. Days 3 and 7 saw half the medium swapped for fresh IL-2 medium.

This chain joins TRBV6-5 and TRBJ2-5, with 11 bases lining up with TRBD1. The specimen sequenced was CD4+ T cells from blood, cultured in vitro. This sequence was found in a human donor who had recovered from COVID-19. CDR3 nucleotides: TGTGCCAGCAGTTGGACAGGGGGCAATGGGGAGACCCAGTACTTC. It translates to CASSWTGGNGETQYF.